The TCR beta chain under discussion was sequenced for a study of blood T cell repertoires in COVID-19. Study as a whole: The United States, Italy and Spain were the sources of the acute and convalescent COVID-19 samples. PBMCs, B-cell-depleted T cells, or T cells provided the cDNA or gDNA that made up the material.

The authors' processing: Estimated nucleated cell counts came from reference gene primer amplification. Only in-frame clones appear in the TCRdb table, and some are missing; sequencing was by immunoSEQ multiplex PCR. The DNA gave D and trimming, while V, J and clone size come from that table. The data hold 70,000 to 85,000 clones, with around 93% observed a single time. Germline V gene data show CDR1 as SGHRS and CDR2 as YFSETQ. This CDR3 contains 16 residues. The V and J ends lost 5 bases and 4 bases, in that order; junction bases with no gene match: 13. The genes are TRBV5-1 and TRBJ2-7; 9 bases agree with TRBD1. This TCR came from a woman aged 60-75 years with active COVID-19. Sequences were obtained from peripheral blood. The DNA for the CDR3 is TGCGCCAGCAGTCCTCTGGACAGGGGCGCGCAATACGAGCAGTACTTC. Translation: CASSPLDRGAQYEQYF.